This T cell receptor (beta chain) was identified during a study of PD-1 and CTLA-4 blockade in melanoma. The CDR3 is 14 amino acids. Germline V gene lookup returns CDR1 MNHEY and CDR2 SVGAGI. V was clipped by 7 bases and J by 2 bases, with 15 bases between them. Profiled with immunoSEQ multiplex PCR; TCRdb holds only in-frame clones, not every one. The repertoire holds 15,000 to 20,000 clones, 60% to 75% seen once, with around a sixth in the top ten. The TCR originated in a human donor with melanoma. The source material was CD8+ T cells from peripheral blood, sampled before anti-PD-1 treatment. The gene calls are TRBV6-5 and TRBJ2-7, with D possibly being TRBD1 or TRBD2 (5 bases each). CDR3 region: CASTPRDGPYEQYF. The CDR3 nucleotides read TGTGCCAGCACCCCCCGGGACGGTCCCTACGAGCAGTACTTC.